Detailed here is one T cell receptor beta chain. These data come from a study of blood T cell repertoires in COVID-19. The CDR3 runs to 15 residues. Germline CDR1 KGHSH, CDR2 LQKENI. The V and J ends lost 2 bases and 1 base, in that order; junction bases with no gene match: 2. Original methodology: Estimation of nucleated cell counts relied on the amplification of reference gene primers. TCRdb keeps only in-frame clones here, not all; method: immunoSEQ multiplex PCR. Clone size and the V and J calls come from that table; the DNA yielded D and trimming. The repertoire holds over 150,000 clones, about 79% seen once, with roughly 13% in the top ten.

This chain joins TRBV18 and TRBJ2-7; TRBD2 aligns across 10 bases. The receptor was derived from a human donor in a cohort sampled during active COVID-19. The sequencing input was peripheral blood. CDR3 DNA sequence: TGTGCCAGCTCACCAGGGACTAGCGCGTCCTACGAGCAGTACTTC. Residues: CASSPGTSASYEQYF.